Shown below are 16 T cell receptor beta chains from a single sample sequenced in a study of graft-versus-host responses after intestinal transplantation. Measured with immunoSEQ multiplex PCR; TCRdb has only the in-frame clones, and not every one. Here the sample spans more than 65,000 clones, 75% to 95% being singletons. These receptors lack a known antigen. This specimen was unstimulated CD8+ T cells sorted from spleen or lymph node cells, taken before transplant. These receptors were obtained from a human donor who was the organ donor for an intestinal transplant.

The genes are TRBV4-1 and TRBJ1-1, with D uncertain. The V gene lost 2 bases and the J gene lost 1 base, with 8 bases spanning the gap. The CDR3 length is 14 residues. Germline lookup yields CDR1 MGHRA and CDR2 YSYEKL. The CDR3 DNA sequence: TGCGCCAGCAGCCAATTTCCAGGGAACACTGAAGCTTTCTTT. This gives the protein CASSQFPGNTEAFF.

In this sample, this clone turned up once. The chain is built from TRBV6-6 and TRBJ2-5; D not resolved. The DNA end lines up better with TRBJ2-7; the J call may be wrong. CDR3 length equals 16 residues. Per germline, CDR1 MNHNY and CDR2 SVGAGI (reference sequence). The DNA of the CDR3 is TGTGCCAGCAGTCCCGGTACCCAGTCGACGTCCTACGAGCAGTACTTC. Amino acids: CASSPGTQSTSYEQYF.

V and J are TRBV11-3 and TRBJ2-1, with 8 bases lining up with TRBD2. This CDR3 spans 16 amino acids. CDR1 SGHNT and CDR2 YENEEA come from the germline V gene. With V trimmed by 2 bases and J by 2 bases, 5 bases remained unmatched. The CDR3 reads CASSLRLAPAYNEQFF. CDR3 bases: TGTGCCAGCAGCTTAAGACTAGCGCCAGCCTACAATGAGCAGTTCTTC.

This sequence joins TRBV15 and TRBJ2-7; 7 bases agree with TRBD2. The CDR3 is 16 residues long. With 3 bases clipped from V and 5 bases from J, the junction kept 13 bases outside the gene matches. Looked up from germline, CDR1 is LNHNV and CDR2 is YYDKDF (reference sequence). The CDR3 sequence is CATSSGLGGGLNEQYF. The CDR3 region has the DNA TGTGCCACCAGCAGCGGCTTGGGCGGGGGTCTCAACGAGCAGTACTTC.

CDR3 DNA: TGTGCCAGCAGCGACGTGGGTTTCTACACAGATACGCAGTATTTT. It is translated as CASSDVGFYTDTQYF. The V gene is TRBV11-2, the J gene TRBJ2-3; D not certain. In germline, CDR1 is SGHAT, CDR2 FQNNGV. This CDR3 region has 15 residues. The V and J ends lost 5 bases and 2 bases respectively, with 14 bases between them.

The V gene is TRBV2, the J gene TRBJ1-6; 7 bases fit TRBD1. Losses at the gene ends were 8 bases for V and 0 bases for J; bases not matched to a gene: 7. The V gene's germline CDR1 is SNHLY and CDR2 FYNNEI. The CDR3 totals 16 residues. In DNA form, the CDR3 reads TGTGCCAGCCGGACAGGTTTCTTCTCCTATAATTCACCCCTCCACTTT. Its translation is CASRTGFFSYNSPLHF. Using reference TRBV2 and TRBJ1-6 for the parts outside the CDR3, the full variable domain is EPEVTQTPSHQVTQMGQEVILRCVPISNHLYFYWYRQILGQKVEFLVSFYNNEISEKSEIFDDQFSVERPDGSNFTLKIRSTKLEDSAMYFCASRTGFFSYNSPLHFGNGTRLTVT.

This chain uses TRBV18 with TRBJ2-5, with 8 positions matching TRBD1. Germline CDR1 is KGHSH and CDR2 is LQKENI. V lost 4 bases to trimming and J lost 0 bases; unmatched junction nucleotides: 13. The CDR3 consists of 18 residues. In DNA, the CDR3 is TGTGCCAGCTCACACCAGCCTCCGGGACAGGCATACCAAGAGACCCAGTACTTC. Encoded protein: CASSHQPPGQAYQETQYF.

The chain uses TRBV6-4 and TRBJ2-1; 8 nucleotides agree with TRBD2. This CDR3 contains 15 residues. Germline CDR1 MRHNA, CDR2 SNTAGT. Trimming took 5 bases from V and 9 from J; bases not matched to a gene: 12. CDR3 protein: CASSPPGLEGTEQFF. In nucleotides, the CDR3 is TGTGCCAGCAGTCCCCCGGGACTAGAGGGTACTGAGCAGTTCTTC.

J is TRBJ2-2 and V is TRBV6-5; tentatively, D is TRBD1 or TRBD2 (5 bases each). V was shortened by 6 bases and J by 0 bases, with 8 bases between the two germline ends. The V gene's germline CDR1 is MNHEY and CDR2 SVGAGI. The CDR3 extends over 14 amino acids. The CDR3 coding sequence is TGTGCCAGCAGCCAGGGAGCGAACACCGGGGAGCTGTTTTTT. Translating it yields CASSQGANTGELFF.

This clone was seen only a few times. The gene calls are TRBV2 and TRBJ1-3; D might be TRBD1 (5 bases). This CDR3 is built from 13 residues. The ends were cut back, 10 bases at V and 1 base at J, with 11 bases in the middle. CDR1 and CDR2 from the germline V gene are SNHLY and FYNNEI. CDR3 in DNA: TGTGCCACCTTCGACAGTTCTGGAAACACCATATATTTT. It specifies CATFDSSGNTIYF.

This chain uses TRBV4-1 with TRBJ2-3; 7 bases fit TRBD2. The CDR3 has 14 residues. J lost 6 bases, V lost 4 bases, and 7 bases had no gene match. The V gene's germline CDR1 is MGHRA and CDR2 YSYEKL. The CDR3 DNA is TGCGCCAGCAGCCGAAAGACTAGCCAGGATACGCAGTATTTT. Translation: CASSRKTSQDTQYF.

This chain links TRBV19 with TRBJ1-1, with a possible D match to TRBD1 (6 bases). V dropped 6 bases and J dropped 3 bases, with 26 bases sitting between them. The V gene's germline CDR1 is LNHDA and CDR2 SQIVND (reference sequence). The CDR3 runs to 18 residues. The CDR3 region is CASRAPVGDTPPHTEAFF. The CDR3 nucleotides are TGTGCCAGTAGAGCGCCGGTCGGGGACACTCCACCGCACACTGAAGCTTTCTTT.

This rearrangement joins TRBV19 to TRBJ2-5, with 7 bases that match TRBD2. The V and J ends lost 5 bases and 5 bases, in that order; junction bases with no gene match: 5. There are 13 residues in the CDR3. CDR1 is LNHDA and CDR2 is SQIVND in the germline V gene (reference sequence). CDR3 protein: CASSLGGMETQYF. CDR3 DNA: TGTGCCAGTAGTTTGGGGGGGATGGAGACCCAGTACTTC.

V usage is TRBV5-6 and J usage is TRBJ2-2; 9 nucleotides line up with TRBD1. Trimming removed 2 bases from V and 5 bases from J; junction bases left unmatched: 1. This CDR3 has 14 residues. CDR1 SGHDT and CDR2 YYEEEE come from the germline V gene. DNA for the CDR3: TGTGCCAGCAGCTTCGGGACAGGGACCGGGGAGCTGTTTTTT. It codes for CASSFGTGTGELFF.

The chain is built from TRBV6-1 and TRBJ2-2, with a possible D match to TRBD1 (5 bases). CDR1 MNHNS and CDR2 SASEGT come from the germline V gene. V lost 7 bases and J 3 bases, leaving 6 bases between the germline ends. This CDR3 comprises 12 residues. The CDR3 DNA sequence: TGTGCCAGCAAGGGGCACACCGGGGAGCTGTTTTTT. This sequence encodes CASKGHTGELFF.

This sequence joins TRBV27 and TRBJ2-3, with TRBD2 identical over 10 bases. V dropped 4 bases and J dropped 5; count of bases not matched to a gene: 6. Looked up from germline, CDR1 is MNHEY and CDR2 is SMNVEV (reference sequence). The CDR3 has 15 residues. The CDR3 DNA is TGTGCCAGCAGTTCAGGGACTAGCGTGGTAGATACGCAGTATTTT. Its protein is CASSSGTSVVDTQYF.